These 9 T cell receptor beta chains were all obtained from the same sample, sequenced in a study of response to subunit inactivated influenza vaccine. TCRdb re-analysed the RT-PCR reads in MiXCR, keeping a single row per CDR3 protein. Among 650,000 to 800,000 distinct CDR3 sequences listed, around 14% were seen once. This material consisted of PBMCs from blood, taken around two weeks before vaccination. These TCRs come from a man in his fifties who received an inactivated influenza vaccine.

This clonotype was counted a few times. The CDR3 loop reads CASTSTGGWGYTF. Written as DNA, the CDR3 is TGTGCCAGCACTTCAACAGGGGGCTGGGGCTACACCTTC. The chain couples TRBV28 to TRBJ1-2, with 9 nucleotides matching TRBD1. Per germline, CDR1 MDHEN and CDR2 SYDVKM. The CDR3 is made up of 13 amino acids. The J segment lost 8 bases and the V segment lost 7 bases, leaving 8 bases of the junction unmatched.

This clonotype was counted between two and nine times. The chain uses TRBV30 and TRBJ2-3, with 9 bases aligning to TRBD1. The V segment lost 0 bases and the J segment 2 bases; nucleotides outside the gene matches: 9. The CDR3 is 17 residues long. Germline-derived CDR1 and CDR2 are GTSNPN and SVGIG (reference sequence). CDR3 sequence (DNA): TGTGCCTGGAGTGTGCCTGATAACAGGGGGCCCACAGATACGCAGTATTTT. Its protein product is CAWSVPDNRGPTDTQYF.

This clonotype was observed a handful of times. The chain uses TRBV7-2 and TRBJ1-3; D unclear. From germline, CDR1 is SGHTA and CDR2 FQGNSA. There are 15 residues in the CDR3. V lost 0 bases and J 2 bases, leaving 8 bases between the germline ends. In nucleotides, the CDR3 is TGTGCCAGCAGCTTAGCAGCGGGTACTGGAAACACCATATATTTT. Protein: CASSLAAGTGNTIYF. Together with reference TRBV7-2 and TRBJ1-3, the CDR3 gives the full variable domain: GAGVSQSPSNKVTEKGKDVELRCDPISGHTALYWYRQSLGQGLEFLIYFQGNSAPDKSGLPSDRFSAERTGGSVSTLTIQRTQQEDSAVYLCASSLAAGTGNTIYFGEGSWLTVV.

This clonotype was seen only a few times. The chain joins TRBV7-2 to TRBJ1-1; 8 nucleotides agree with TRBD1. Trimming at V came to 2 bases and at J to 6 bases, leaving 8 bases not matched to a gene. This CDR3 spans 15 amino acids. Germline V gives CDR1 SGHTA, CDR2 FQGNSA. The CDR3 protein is CASSLQGAHFSEAFF. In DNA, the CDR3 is TGTGCCAGCAGCTTACAGGGGGCGCATTTTTCTGAAGCTTTCTTT. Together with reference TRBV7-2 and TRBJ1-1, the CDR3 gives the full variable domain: GAGVSQSPSNKVTEKGKDVELRCDPISGHTALYWYRQSLGQGLEFLIYFQGNSAPDKSGLPSDRFSAERTGGSVSTLTIQRTQQEDSAVYLCASSLQGAHFSEAFFGQGTRLTVV.

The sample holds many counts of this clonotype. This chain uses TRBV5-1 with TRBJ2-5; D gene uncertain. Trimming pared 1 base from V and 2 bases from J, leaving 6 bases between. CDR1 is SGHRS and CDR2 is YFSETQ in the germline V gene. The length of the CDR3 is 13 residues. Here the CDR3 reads CASSLNGQETQYF. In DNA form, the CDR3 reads TGCGCCAGCAGCTTGAACGGGCAAGAGACCCAGTACTTC.

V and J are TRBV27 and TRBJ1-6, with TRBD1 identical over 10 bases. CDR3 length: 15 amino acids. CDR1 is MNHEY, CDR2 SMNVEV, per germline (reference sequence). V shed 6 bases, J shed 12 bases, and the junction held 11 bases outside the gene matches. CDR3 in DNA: TGTGCCAGCAGGCTAGGGACAGGGGCCGCCTTACCCCTCCACTTT. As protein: CASRLGTGAALPLHF.

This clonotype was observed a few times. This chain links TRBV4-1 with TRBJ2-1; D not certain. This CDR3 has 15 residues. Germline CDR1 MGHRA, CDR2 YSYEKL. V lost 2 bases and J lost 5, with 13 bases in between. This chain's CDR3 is CASSQTTYIHNEQFF. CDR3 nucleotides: TGCGCCAGCAGCCAAACGACCTATATCCACAATGAGCAGTTCTTC.

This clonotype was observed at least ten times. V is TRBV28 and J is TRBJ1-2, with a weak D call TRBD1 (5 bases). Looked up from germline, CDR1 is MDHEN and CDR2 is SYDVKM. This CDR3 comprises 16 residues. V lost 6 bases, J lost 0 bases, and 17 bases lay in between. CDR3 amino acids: CASRTLGTATNYGYTF. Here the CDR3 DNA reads TGTGCCAGCAGGACTTTAGGGACGGCGACTAACTATGGCTACACCTTC.

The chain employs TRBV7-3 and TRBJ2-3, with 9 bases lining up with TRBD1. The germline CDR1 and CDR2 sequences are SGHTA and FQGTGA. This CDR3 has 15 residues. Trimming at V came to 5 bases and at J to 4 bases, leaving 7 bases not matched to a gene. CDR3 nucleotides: TGTGCCAGCAGCAAACCCGGGACAGGGTCAGATACGCAGTATTTT. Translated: CASSKPGTGSDTQYF.